These T cell receptor beta chains were read from a single sample in a study of T cells after yellow fever vaccination. TCRdb re-derived calls from the 5' RACE reads in MiXCR, one entry per CDR3 protein. The table lists hundreds of thousands of distinct CDR3 sequences, around an eighth of them singletons. Here the sequenced sample was CD4+ T cells sorted from PBMCs, taken 15 days after the yellow fever booster vaccination. Receptor source: a man aged 18-30 years who received the YFV17D yellow fever vaccine. The CDR3 runs from the conserved cysteine through the conserved F or W. The D gene is left open where the match is weak. Clone size is shown for a subset of rows, as once, few, many or a class of expanded clone.

TRBV6-4	13	-	-	TRBJ1-2	CASSGGSQGGYTF	TGTGCCAGCAGTGGCGGATCTCAGGGGGGCTACACCTTC
TRBV5-1	14	few	-	TRBJ2-3	CASSRQESTHTQYF	TGCGCCAGCTCCCGACAGGAAAGCACACATACGCAGTATTTT
TRBV18	11	-	-	TRBJ2-7	CASSTTGEQYF	TGTGCCAGCTCAACGACTGGGGAGCAGTACTTC
TRBV12-3/TRBV12-4	15	few	-	TRBJ1-3	CASKRTESSGNTIYF	TGTGCCAGCAAGAGGACAGAGAGCTCTGGAAACACCATATATTTT
TRBV4-2	16	few	TRBD2	TRBJ2-5	CASSQAGLAGEETQYF	TGTGCCAGCAGCCAGGCCGGACTAGCGGGGGAAGAGACCCAGTACTTC
TRBV5-1	16	-	TRBD2	TRBJ2-2	CASSPGLAENTGELFF	TGCGCCAGCAGTCCGGGACTAGCGGAAAACACCGGGGAGCTGTTTTTT
TRBV4-2	16	-	-	TRBJ2-6	CASSQDINSGANVLTF	TGTGCCAGCAGCCAAGACATCAACTCTGGGGCCAACGTCCTGACTTTC
TRBV5-1	16	-	-	TRBJ2-2	CASSLRGRLNTGELFF	TGCGCCAGCAGCTTGCGGGGGCGTTTGAACACCGGGGAGCTGTTTTTT
TRBV7-9	13	-	-	TRBJ2-7	CASSLAPLGEQYF	TGTGCCAGCAGCTTAGCGCCATTGGGCGAGCAGTACTTC
TRBV5-1	13	many	-	TRBJ2-4	CASSKGVENIQYF	TGCGCCAGCAGCAAAGGGGTCGAAAACATTCAGTACTTC
TRBV10-3	13	few	-	TRBJ1-2	CAISDRQAEGYTF	TGTGCCATCAGTGATCGACAGGCGGAAGGCTACACCTTC
TRBV6-2/TRBV6-3	13	-	-	TRBJ1-2	CASRPRDTYGYTF	TGTGCCAGCAGACCCCGGGATACCTATGGCTACACCTTC
TRBV5-4	14	-	-	TRBJ1-3	CASSLELTGNTIYF	TGTGCCAGCAGCTTGGAACTGACTGGAAACACCATATATTTT
TRBV5-1	14	-	-	TRBJ2-4	CASSLAEVGNIQYF	TGCGCCAGCAGCTTGGCCGAGGTCGGAAACATTCAGTACTTC
TRBV9	15	-	-	TRBJ1-1	CASSVVSRGNTEAFF	TGTGCCAGCAGCGTAGTTAGCCGGGGGAACACTGAAGCTTTCTTT
TRBV7-2	13	-	-	TRBJ2-1	CASRSRGVNEQFF	TGTGCCAGCAGAAGCAGGGGGGTCAATGAGCAGTTCTTC
TRBV5-6	13	many	TRBD1	TRBJ1-2	CASSSDRAYGYTF	TGTGCCAGCAGCTCGGACAGGGCTTATGGCTACACCTTC
TRBV5-5	14	-	-	TRBJ1-5	CASSPAQDNQPQHF	TGTGCCAGCAGCCCGGCCCAGGACAATCAGCCCCAGCATTTT
TRBV4-2	17	-	-	TRBJ2-6	CASSQADITSGANVLTF	TGTGCCAGCAGCCAAGCGGACATCACTTCTGGGGCCAACGTCCTGACTTTC
TRBV7-2	16	-	-	TRBJ2-6	CASSFNPGYQANVLTF	TGTGCCAGCAGCTTTAACCCAGGGTATCAGGCCAACGTCCTGACTTTC
TRBV29-1	14	few	-	TRBJ2-4	CSVEDQGTKNIQYF	TGCAGCGTTGAAGACCAGGGAACCAAAAACATTCAGTACTTC
TRBV7-2	16	-	-	TRBJ2-3	CASSLRGFTSTDTQYF	TGTGCCAGCAGCTTACGGGGGTTTACTAGCACAGATACGCAGTATTTT
TRBV6-6	14	few	-	TRBJ2-3	CASSYGPAEDTQYF	TGTGCCAGCAGTTACGGGCCGGCCGAAGATACGCAGTATTTT
TRBV6-2/TRBV6-3	17	few	-	TRBJ2-4	CASSWARAPLAKNIQYF	TGTGCCAGCAGTTGGGCCCGAGCCCCCTTAGCCAAAAACATTCAGTACTTC
TRBV7-9	13	many	-	TRBJ1-5	CASSFGEAQPQHF	TGTGCCAGCAGCTTCGGGGAGGCTCAGCCCCAGCATTTT